Shown below are 17 T cell receptor beta chains from a single sample sequenced in a study of shared clonotypes between healthy human individuals. TCRdb keeps only in-frame clones here, not all; method: immunoSEQ multiplex PCR. The data contain roughly 2,000,000 clones, roughly 93% of them singletons. CD45RO-negative CD8 cells positively selected for CCR7 made up the naive population, which excluded terminally differentiated effector memory CD45RA+ cells. Sequenced sample: naive CD8+ T cells from PBMCs. The receptors originated from a man younger than 35 in good health. Some clones in this sample may be carry-over from other donors' samples.

The rearrangement uses TRBV4-2 and TRBJ2-7; 8 bases align to TRBD1. Trimming at V came to 0 bases and at J to 3 bases, leaving 7 bases not matched to a gene. Per germline, CDR1 LGHNA and CDR2 YNFKEQ. This CDR3 spans 16 amino acids. The CDR3 region is CASSQDRHRGIYEQYF. Here the CDR3 DNA reads TGTGCCAGCAGCCAAGATCGCCACAGGGGGATCTACGAGCAGTACTTC.

This sequence joins TRBV7-8 and TRBJ2-7, with D maybe TRBD2 (5 bases). Looked up from germline, CDR1 is SGHVS and CDR2 is FQNEAQ. Trimming pared 8 bases from V and 4 bases from J, leaving 15 bases between. The CDR3 sequence is 13 residues long. The CDR3 spells CASSGRRVYEQYF. The CDR3 coding sequence is TGTGCCAGCTCTGGCCGGCGGGTTTACGAGCAGTACTTC.

The chain combines TRBV27 with TRBJ2-7; 12 nucleotides agree with TRBD1. The V gene's germline CDR1 is MNHEY and CDR2 SMNVEV (reference sequence). CDR3 length: 17 residues. Trimming cost V 3 bases and J 4 bases; bases outside gene matches: 10. DNA for the CDR3: TGTGCCAGCAGTTTGCTCGGGACAGGGGGCGTCGGATACGAGCAGTACTTC. Translation gives CASSLLGTGGVGYEQYF.

Here the CDR3 reads CASSWTWGTEAFF. CDR3 bases: TGTGCCAGCAGTTGGACGTGGGGCACTGAAGCTTTCTTT. The rearrangement uses TRBV27 and TRBJ1-1; D is ambiguous. This CDR3 contains 13 residues. The ends were cut back, 4 bases at V and 4 bases at J, with 10 bases in the middle. Germline V gives CDR1 MNHEY, CDR2 SMNVEV (reference sequence).

This rearrangement joins TRBV28 to TRBJ2-3; D is perhaps TRBD2 (5 bases). The germline V gene encodes CDR1 MDHEN and CDR2 SYDVKM. The CDR3 is made up of 13 amino acids. Trimming took off 6 bases at V and 2 bases at J, with 9 bases between the two ends. CDR3: CASSEGFTDTQYF. CDR3 bases: TGTGCCAGCAGCGAGGGCTTCACAGATACGCAGTATTTT.

The V gene is TRBV6-5, the J gene TRBJ2-1; D gene uncertain. This CDR3 is built from 12 residues. The germline V gene has CDR1 MNHEY and CDR2 SVGAGI. V dropped 7 bases and J dropped 13 bases, with 17 bases sitting between them. This chain's CDR3 is CASTTVAPTQFF. As DNA, the CDR3 is TGTGCCAGCACCACCGTGGCCCCAACACAGTTCTTC.

The genes are TRBV7-8 and TRBJ2-5; D remains ambiguous. The V end lost 7 bases, the J end lost 2 bases, and 17 bases lay between the germline ends. The CDR3 contains 15 residues. Germline lookup yields CDR1 SGHVS and CDR2 FQNEAQ. CDR3 DNA sequence: TGTGCCAGCATCCGGGCTAGGATGCCTCAAGAGACCCAGTACTTC. It translates to CASIRARMPQETQYF.

The chain carries TRBV2 and TRBJ2-7; TRBD2 matches at 7 bases. The CDR3 extends over 15 amino acids. The ends lost 6 bases at V and 0 bases at J; junction bases unmatched: 8. The germline V gene has CDR1 SNHLY and CDR2 FYNNEI. In nucleotides, the CDR3 is TGTGCCAGCAGGCTCACTAGCGCAAGCTCCTACGAGCAGTACTTC. It translates to CASRLTSASSYEQYF.

The genes are TRBV4-1 and TRBJ2-7; the match to TRBD2 covers 10 bases. The V segment lost 1 base and the J segment 3 bases; nucleotides outside the gene matches: 6. Germline V CDR1 and CDR2: MGHRA, YSYEKL. The length of the CDR3 is 16 residues. Here the CDR3 reads CASSQASGRGGYEQYF. The DNA of the CDR3 is TGCGCCAGCAGCCAAGCAAGCGGGAGGGGAGGCTACGAGCAGTACTTC.

The chain has TRBV7-9 and TRBJ2-2; no clear D gene. The CDR3 sequence is 15 residues long. Trimming cost V 3 bases and J 1 base, with 9 bases left between them. The germline V gene encodes CDR1 SEHNR and CDR2 FQNEAQ (reference sequence). The chain's CDR3 is CASSFLLLNTGELFF. CDR3 coding DNA: TGTGCCAGCAGCTTTTTACTTTTGAACACCGGGGAGCTGTTTTTT.

The rearrangement links TRBV9 to TRBJ2-7, with D uncertain. V gave up 0 bases and J gave up 6 bases, with 16 bases separating them. This CDR3 has 15 amino acids. Germline CDR1 is SGDLS and CDR2 is YYNGEE. The CDR3 here is CASSVDQAKFGEQYF. The DNA for the CDR3 is TGTGCCAGCAGCGTAGATCAGGCCAAGTTTGGCGAGCAGTACTTC. The full variable domain, in which reference TRBV9 and TRBJ2-7 provide the parts outside the CDR3, is DSGVTQTPKHLITATGQRVTLRCSPRSGDLSVYWYQQSLDQGLQFLIQYYNGEERAKGNILERFSAQQFPDLHSELNLSSLELGDSALYFCASSVDQAKFGEQYFGPGTRLTVT.

The genes are TRBV13 and TRBJ2-5; D may be TRBD2 (6 bases). CDR3 length: 13 amino acids. Germline V gives CDR1 PRHDT, CDR2 FYEKMQ (reference sequence). The ends were cut back, 7 bases at V and 4 bases at J, with 13 bases in the middle. The CDR3, as DNA: TGTGCCAGCACCTCCGGAGGGGTAGAGACCCAGTACTTC. Translated: CASTSGGVETQYF.

The chain uses TRBV11-1 and TRBJ2-7; 8 bases map to TRBD1. The V segment lost 1 base and the J segment 3 bases; nucleotides outside the gene matches: 2. The CDR3 is 14 amino acids. Germline V gene lookup returns CDR1 SGHAT and CDR2 FQDESV (reference sequence). The CDR3 here is CASSLVGQGYEQYF. DNA of the CDR3: TGTGCCAGCAGCTTAGTAGGACAGGGCTACGAGCAGTACTTC.

This chain connects TRBV9 to TRBJ2-7; perhaps TRBD1 as D (6 bases). In germline, CDR1 is SGDLS, CDR2 YYNGEE. This CDR3 spans 15 amino acids. Trimming removed 4 bases from V and 1 base from J, with 15 bases in between. The CDR3 loop is CASSPGPRGSYEQYF. Here the CDR3 DNA reads TGTGCCAGCAGCCCGGGCCCCAGGGGTTCCTACGAGCAGTACTTC.

The rearrangement joins TRBV7-9 to TRBJ2-5; 7 bases map to TRBD1. Per the germline V gene, CDR1 is SEHNR and CDR2 is FQNEAQ (reference sequence). V lost 4 bases and J lost 5; bases outside the gene matches: 4. The CDR3 runs 13 residues. Here the CDR3 reads CASSSTGWETQYF. CDR3 DNA: TGTGCCAGCAGCTCGACAGGGTGGGAGACCCAGTACTTC. Drawing the rest from reference TRBV7-9 and TRBJ2-5, the complete variable domain is DTGVSQNPRHKITKRGQNVTFRCDPISEHNRLYWYRQTLGQGPEFLTYFQNEAQLEKSRLLSDRFSAERPKGSFSTLEIQRTEQGDSAMYLCASSSTGWETQYFGPGTRLLVL.

CDR3: CASSLAGRGYEQYF. DNA of the CDR3: TGTGCCAGCAGCCTCGCTGGCAGGGGCTACGAGCAGTACTTC. V is TRBV2 and J is TRBJ2-7; a possible D gene is TRBD1 (6 bases). The CDR3 consists of 14 residues. V was clipped by 6 bases and J by 3 bases, with 15 bases between them. Looked up from germline, CDR1 is SNHLY and CDR2 is FYNNEI.

The CDR3 DNA is TGTGCCAGCAGCTTATTCGCGGGGGACTCCTACGAGCAGTACTTC. Translating it yields CASSLFAGDSYEQYF. This chain links TRBV7-6 with TRBJ2-7; 7 nucleotides agree with TRBD2. Trimming at V came to 2 bases and at J to 0 bases, leaving 4 bases not matched to a gene. The V gene's germline CDR1 is SGHVS and CDR2 FNYEAQ. The CDR3 has 15 residues.